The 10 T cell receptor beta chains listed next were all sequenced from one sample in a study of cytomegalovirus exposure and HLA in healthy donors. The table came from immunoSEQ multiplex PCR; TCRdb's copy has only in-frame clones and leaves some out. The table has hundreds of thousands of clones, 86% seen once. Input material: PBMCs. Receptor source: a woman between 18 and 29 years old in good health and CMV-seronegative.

CDR3 sequence: CASSSPRPDEQFF. CDR3 coding DNA: TGTGCCAGCAGTTCACCGCGTCCGGATGAGCAGTTCTTC. The gene calls are TRBV28 and TRBJ2-1; no reliable D call. This CDR3 has 13 residues. V was pared by 4 bases and J by 8 bases, with 12 bases between. Germline V gene lookup returns CDR1 MDHEN and CDR2 SYDVKM. The variable domain in full, with the rest retrieved from reference TRBV28 and TRBJ2-1, is DVKVTQSSRYLVKRTGEKVFLECVQDMDHENMFWYRQDPGLGLRLIYFSYDVKMKEKGDIPEGYSVSREKKERFSLILESASTNQTSMYLCASSSPRPDEQFFGPGTRLTVL.

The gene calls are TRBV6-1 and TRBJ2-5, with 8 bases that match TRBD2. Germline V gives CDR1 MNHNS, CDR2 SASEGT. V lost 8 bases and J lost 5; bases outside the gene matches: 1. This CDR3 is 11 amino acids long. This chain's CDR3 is CASQREETQYF. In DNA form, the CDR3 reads TGTGCCAGCCAGCGGGAGGAGACCCAGTACTTC.

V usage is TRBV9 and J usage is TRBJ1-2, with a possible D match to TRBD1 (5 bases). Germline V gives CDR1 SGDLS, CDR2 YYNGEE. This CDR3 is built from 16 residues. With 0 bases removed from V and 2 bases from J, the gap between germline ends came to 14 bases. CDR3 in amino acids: CASSVDGGRGNYGYTF. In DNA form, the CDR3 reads TGTGCCAGCAGCGTAGATGGAGGGAGGGGCAACTATGGCTACACCTTC.

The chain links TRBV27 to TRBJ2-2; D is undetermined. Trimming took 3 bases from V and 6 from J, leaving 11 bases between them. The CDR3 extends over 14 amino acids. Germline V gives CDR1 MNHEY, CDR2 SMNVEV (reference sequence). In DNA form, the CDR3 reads TGTGCCAGCAGTTTCATAGACCGGGCCGGGGAGCTGTTTTTT. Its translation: CASSFIDRAGELFF.

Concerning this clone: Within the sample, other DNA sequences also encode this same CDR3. The CDR3 reads CASSLRGFNQPQHF. The CDR3 DNA reads TGTGCCAGCAGTTTAAGGGGGTTCAATCAGCCCCAGCATTTT. The V and J genes are TRBV27 and TRBJ1-5; a weak D match, TRBD1 (6 bases). The CDR3 has 14 amino acids. Germline loops: CDR1 MNHEY, CDR2 SMNVEV (reference sequence). The V gene lost 2 bases and the J gene lost 3 bases, with 8 bases spanning the gap.

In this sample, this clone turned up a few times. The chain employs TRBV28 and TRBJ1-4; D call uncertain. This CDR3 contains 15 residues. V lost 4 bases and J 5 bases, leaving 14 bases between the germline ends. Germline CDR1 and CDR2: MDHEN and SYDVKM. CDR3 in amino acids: CASSWAGSSNEKLFF. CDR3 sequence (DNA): TGTGCCAGCAGTTGGGCGGGGTCCTCCAATGAAAAACTGTTTTTT.

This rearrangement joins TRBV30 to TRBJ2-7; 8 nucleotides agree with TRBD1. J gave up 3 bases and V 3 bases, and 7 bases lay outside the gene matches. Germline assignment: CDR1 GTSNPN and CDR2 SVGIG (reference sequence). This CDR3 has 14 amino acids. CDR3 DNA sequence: TGTGCCTGGAGATCAGGGGGCGACCTCTACGAGCAGTACTTC. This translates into CAWRSGGDLYEQYF.

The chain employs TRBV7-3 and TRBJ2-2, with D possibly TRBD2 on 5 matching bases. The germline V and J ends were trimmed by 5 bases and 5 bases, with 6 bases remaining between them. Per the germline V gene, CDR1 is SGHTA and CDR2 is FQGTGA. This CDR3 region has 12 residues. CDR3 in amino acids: CASSPGTGELFF. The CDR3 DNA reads TGTGCCAGCAGCCCGGGGACCGGGGAGCTGTTTTTT.

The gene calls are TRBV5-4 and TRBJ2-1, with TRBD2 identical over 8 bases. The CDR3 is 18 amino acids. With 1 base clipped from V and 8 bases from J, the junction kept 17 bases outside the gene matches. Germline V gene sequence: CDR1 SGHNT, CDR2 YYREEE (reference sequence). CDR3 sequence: CASSLRFGFIGGADEQFF. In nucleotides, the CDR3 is TGTGCCAGCAGCTTGAGGTTTGGTTTTATCGGGGGGGCAGATGAGCAGTTCTTC. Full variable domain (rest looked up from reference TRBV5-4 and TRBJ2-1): ETGVTQSPTHLIKTRGQQVTLRCSSQSGHNTVSWYQQALGQGPQFIFQYYREEENGRGNFPPRFSGLQFPNYSSELNVNALELDDSALYLCASSLRFGFIGGADEQFFGPGTRLTVL.

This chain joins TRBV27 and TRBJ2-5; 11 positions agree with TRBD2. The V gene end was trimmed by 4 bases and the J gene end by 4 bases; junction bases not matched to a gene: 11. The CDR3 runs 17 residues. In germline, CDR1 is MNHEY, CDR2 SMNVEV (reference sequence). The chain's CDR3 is CASSSGLAGQLPETQYF. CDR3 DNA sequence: TGTGCCAGCAGTTCCGGACTAGCGGGCCAACTACCAGAGACCCAGTACTTC.